The 2 T cell receptor beta chains below all came from one sample that was sequenced in a study of cytomegalovirus exposure and HLA in healthy donors. The PCR used 60 Vbeta and 13 Jbeta primers. TCRdb's table, derived via immunoSEQ multiplex PCR, lists solely in-frame clones and lacks some. The sample consists of around 130,000 clones, around 77% of them appearing once. The specimen sequenced was PBMCs. The receptors were gathered from a man between 50 and 59 years old in good health and CMV-seronegative.

The V call is TRBV15, the J call TRBJ1-5; TRBD1 matches 8 bases. Germline CDR1 and CDR2: LNHNV and YYDKDF (reference sequence). J was trimmed by 7 bases and V by 1 base; bases with no gene match: 9. This CDR3 is built from 16 residues. CDR3 loop: CATSRGAGGGKQPQHF. Written as DNA, the CDR3 is TGTGCCACCAGCAGAGGGGCAGGGGGCGGAAAACAGCCCCAGCATTTT. The full variable domain, completed using reference TRBV15 and TRBJ1-5, is DAMVIQNPRYQVTQFGKPVTLSCSQTLNHNVMYWYQQKSSQAPKLLFHYYDKDFNNEADTPDNFQSRRPNTSFCFLDIRSPGLGDTAMYLCATSRGAGGGKQPQHFGDGTRLSIL.

The chain employs TRBV29-1 and TRBJ2-1; 8 bases line up with TRBD2. The CDR3 runs to 14 residues. From germline, CDR1 is SQVTM and CDR2 ANQGSEA. Trimming at V came to 5 bases and at J to 5 bases, leaving 8 bases not matched to a gene. The CDR3 DNA sequence: TGCAGCGTTAGTAGCGGGGCGGGAGACAATGAGCAGTTCTTC. Amino acids: CSVSSGAGDNEQFF.